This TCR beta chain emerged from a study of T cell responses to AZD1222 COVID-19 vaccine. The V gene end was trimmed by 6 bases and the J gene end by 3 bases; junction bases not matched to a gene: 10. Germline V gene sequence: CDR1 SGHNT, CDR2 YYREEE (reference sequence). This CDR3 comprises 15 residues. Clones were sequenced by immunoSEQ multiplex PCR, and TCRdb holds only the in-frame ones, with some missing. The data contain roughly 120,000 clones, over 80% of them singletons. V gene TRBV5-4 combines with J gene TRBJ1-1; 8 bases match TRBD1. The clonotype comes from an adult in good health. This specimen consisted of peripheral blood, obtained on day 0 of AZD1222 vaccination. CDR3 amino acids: CASTIGQGGDTEAFF. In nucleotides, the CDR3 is TGTGCCAGCACCATTGGACAGGGAGGGGACACTGAAGCTTTCTTT. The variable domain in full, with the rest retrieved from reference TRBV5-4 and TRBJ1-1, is ETGVTQSPTHLIKTRGQQVTLRCSSQSGHNTVSWYQQALGQGPQFIFQYYREEENGRGNFPPRFSGLQFPNYSSELNVNALELDDSALYLCASTIGQGGDTEAFFGQGTRLTVV.